Reported below is one TCR beta chain. What it binds is not known. The sample comes from a study of CD8+ T cells in alopecia areata. The wider study: Each of the treated patients was given oral tofacitinib, 5 to 10 mg twice daily, for moderate-to-severe alopecia areata.

In each case, RNA was isolated and then reverse transcribed into cDNA as the sequencing template. Only in-frame clones appear in the TCRdb table, and some are missing; sequencing was by immunoSEQ multiplex PCR. Of roughly 200,000 clones listed, approximately 40% are singletons. Study results and limitations: One nonresponder leaves baseline CD8+ expansion's link to response uncertain. Scalp clonality and expanded CD8+ clones among the top 100 were significantly decreased by tofacitinib.

Treatment described: oral pan-JAK inhibitor, 5-10 mg twice daily. PBMCs were stained for CD3, CD4 and CD8, and CD4+ and CD8+ T cells were sorted. CDR1 and CDR2 from the germline V gene are SGHKS and YYEKEE (reference sequence). The CDR3 extends over 18 amino acids. The V and J ends lost 6 bases and 2 bases respectively, with 21 bases between them. The starting material was CD4+ T cells sorted from blood, obtained at approximately week 36, from a patient treated with tofacitinib. This chain connects TRBV5-5 to TRBJ2-6; possibly TRBD1 for D (6 bases). The receptor's source is a human donor with alopecia areata. CDR3 sequence reads: CASTTFWDIEAGANVLTF. In nucleotides, the CDR3 is TGTGCCAGCACCACCTTTTGGGACATCGAAGCTGGGGCCAACGTCCTGACTTTC.